Listed here are 21 T cell receptor beta chains from one sample, sequenced in a study of T cell repertoires in cytomegalovirus infection. TCRdb processed the reads anew with MiXCR; each CDR3 protein has one entry. This repertoire shows around 540,000 distinct CDR3 sequences, roughly 34% found once; its top ten account for roughly a sixth. What these receptors recognize is not known. Source: cultured PBMCs, taken from culture after CMV antigen stimulation. Receptors originate from a human donor in good health (CMV status not recorded). Some clones in this sample may be carry-over from other donors' samples.

This clonotype was counted at least ten times. The chain uses TRBV7-2 and TRBJ2-7; weak D call: TRBD2 (5 bases). Trimming removed 1 base at V and 6 bases at J, with 16 bases between. The CDR3 sequence is 15 residues long. Germline CDR1 and CDR2: SGHTA and FQGNSA. The CDR3 sequence: CASSLVGGSFSEQYF. DNA for the CDR3: TGTGCCAGCAGCTTAGTGGGTGGGAGCTTCTCCGAGCAGTACTTC. Based on the CDR3 plus reference TRBV7-2 and TRBJ2-7, the full variable domain is GAGVSQSPSNKVTEKGKDVELRCDPISGHTALYWYRQSLGQGLEFLIYFQGNSAPDKSGLPSDRFSAERTGGSVSTLTIQRTQQEDSAVYLCASSLVGGSFSEQYFGPGTRLTVT.

CDR3 nucleotides: TGTGCCATCAGTGAATGGGGCGCGGCAGATACGCAGTATTTT. Translated, it gives CAISEWGAADTQYF. The chain employs TRBV10-3 and TRBJ2-3, with D perhaps TRBD1 (5 bases). This CDR3 is built from 14 residues. Germline CDR1 is ENHRY and CDR2 is SYGVKD. With 3 bases removed from V and 4 bases from J, the gap between germline ends came to 11 bases.

The V gene is TRBV7-8, the J gene TRBJ2-6; weak D call: TRBD1 (6 bases). CDR1 is SGHVS, CDR2 FQNEAQ, per germline. Trimming left V 11 bases short and J 0 bases short, with 14 bases between. CDR3 size: 15 residues. CDR3: CAEGELNSGANVLTF. As DNA, the CDR3 is TGTGCCGAGGGGGAACTTAACTCTGGGGCCAACGTCCTGACTTTC. The full variable domain, rest sourced from reference TRBV7-8 and TRBJ2-6, is GAGVSQSPRYKVAKRGQDVALRCDPISGHVSLFWYQQALGQGPEFLTYFQNEAQLDKSGLPSDRFFAERPEGSVSTLKIQRTQQEDSAVYLCAEGELNSGANVLTFGAGSRLTVL.

The sample holds a few counts of this clonotype. V is TRBV28 and J is TRBJ2-2, with D possibly TRBD1 on 6 matching bases. The CDR3 runs to 16 residues. V gave up 6 bases and J gave up 3 bases, with 17 bases separating them. From germline, CDR1 is MDHEN and CDR2 SYDVKM. This chain's CDR3 is CASRGWSRTDTGELFF. The CDR3 DNA follows: TGTGCCAGCAGGGGATGGTCCCGGACAGACACCGGGGAGCTGTTTTTT.

The rearrangement uses TRBV27 and TRBJ1-2, with no clear D. V lost 9 bases to trimming and J lost 3 bases, with 11 bases between them. CDR1 MNHEY and CDR2 SMNVEV come from the germline V gene (reference sequence). The CDR3 loop spans 12 amino acids. The CDR3 region is CASGWLDYGYTF. The DNA for the CDR3 is TGTGCCAGTGGTTGGTTAGACTATGGCTACACCTTC.

A few counts support this clonotype. This chain connects TRBV6-6 to TRBJ2-5, with TRBD2 identical over 10 bases. The germline V gene has CDR1 MNHNY and CDR2 SVGAGI (reference sequence). The CDR3 sequence is 15 residues long. Unmatched junction bases numbered 6, after V lost 4 bases and J lost 4 bases. CDR3 DNA: TGTGCCAGCAGTTTCCCTAGCGGGAGATTAGAGACCCAGTACTTC. Translating gives CASSFPSGRLETQYF.

The genes are TRBV6-2 or TRBV6-3 and TRBJ2-2; D is possibly TRBD1 (6 bases). Trimming took off 7 bases at V and 2 bases at J, with 11 bases between the two ends. Germline CDR1 reads MNHEY; CDR2 reads SVGEGT. This CDR3 region has 14 residues. The CDR3 region has the DNA TGTGCCAGCAAAGGACAGAAAAACACCGGGGAGCTGTTTTTT. Translating it yields CASKGQKNTGELFF.

J is TRBJ1-1 and V is TRBV4-1; D perhaps matches TRBD1 (5 bases). The CDR3 runs to 15 residues. Trimming removed 1 base from V and 10 bases from J, with 19 bases in between. Germline V CDR1 and CDR2: MGHRA, YSYEKL. The CDR3 DNA reads as TGCGCCAGCAGCCAAGGGGCGGGACCCTCAACAGGAGCTTTCTTT. Translated: CASSQGAGPSTGAFF.

The rearrangement joins TRBV15 to TRBJ1-1; the D is unclear. The V and J ends lost 1 base and 1 base respectively, with 4 bases between them. Germline V gene sequence: CDR1 LNHNV, CDR2 YYDKDF (reference sequence). This CDR3 has 13 residues. The CDR3 is CATSRVPNTEAFF. CDR3 DNA sequence: TGTGCCACCAGCAGAGTCCCGAACACTGAAGCTTTCTTT.

This clonotype was detected a few times. The chain is built from TRBV10-2 and TRBJ2-1; the D gene is possibly TRBD2 (5 bases). V lost 4 bases to trimming and J lost 6 bases, with 7 bases between them. CDR1 is WSHSY and CDR2 is SAAADI in the germline V gene. The CDR3 totals 12 residues. Here the CDR3 DNA reads TGCGCCAGCAGTGGAGGGTTCAATGAGCAGTTCTTC. Translated, it gives CASSGGFNEQFF.

The CDR3, as DNA: TGTGCCAGCAGCCCGAATGACTATTACGAGCAGTACTTC. Protein product: CASSPNDYYEQYF. The chain combines TRBV7-6 with TRBJ2-7; TRBD2 might be the D (5 bases). The germline CDR1 and CDR2 sequences are SGHVS and FNYEAQ. V was clipped by 5 bases and J by 4 bases, with 12 bases between them. The CDR3 length is 13 residues.

The chain joins TRBV7-2 to TRBJ2-1, with D perhaps being TRBD1 or TRBD2 (5 bases each). Per the germline V gene, CDR1 is SGHTA and CDR2 is FQGNSA. The CDR3 consists of 15 residues. Trimming took off 1 base at V and 8 bases at J, with 15 bases between the two ends. The CDR3 region has the DNA TGTGCCAGCAGCTTAGTCCGGGGCGGCTCGGATGAGCAGTTCTTC. Translated: CASSLVRGGSDEQFF.

In its sample, this clonotype was seen a few times. The chain recombines TRBV28 with TRBJ1-5; 8 bases agree with TRBD1. The V gene's germline CDR1 is MDHEN and CDR2 SYDVKM. This CDR3 contains 16 residues. Trimming at V came to 3 bases and at J to 0 bases, leaving 4 bases not matched to a gene. The DNA for the CDR3 is TGTGCCAGCAGTTTCTCCGGGACAGGTAGCAATCAGCCCCAGCATTTT. This codes for CASSFSGTGSNQPQHF.

This clonotype has a handful of counts. This chain joins TRBV19 and TRBJ2-2; 9 nucleotides line up with TRBD2. There are 19 residues in the CDR3. Germline lookup yields CDR1 LNHDA and CDR2 SQIVND (reference sequence). V trimming: 6 bases; J trimming: 3 bases; junction bases outside the gene matches: 17. CDR3 nucleotides: TGTGCCAGTAGCCCACGTTTGGTAGCGGGAGTCTCGGACACCGGGGAGCTGTTTTTT. This translates into CASSPRLVAGVSDTGELFF.

The V gene is TRBV27, the J gene TRBJ2-7, with 9 bases fitting TRBD2. V was clipped by 6 bases and J by 9 bases; unmatched bases: 18. Germline lookup yields CDR1 MNHEY and CDR2 SMNVEV (reference sequence). The CDR3 consists of 16 residues. The CDR3 spells CASSSFSGSGLFVQYF. CDR3 coding DNA: TGTGCCAGCAGCTCCTTTAGCGGGAGCGGGCTCTTTGTGCAGTACTTC.

This clonotype occurred a few times. This sequence joins TRBV11-3 and TRBJ2-1; 13 nucleotides agree with TRBD2. This CDR3 has 15 amino acids. V gave up 4 bases and J gave up 10 bases; unmatched junction bases: 7. Germline CDR1 is SGHNT and CDR2 is YENEEA. As DNA, the CDR3 is TGTGCCAGCAGCTCTCCGACTAGCGGGAGGTCCGAGCAGTTCTTC. Protein sequence: CASSSPTSGRSEQFF.

This clonotype was recorded a few times. CDR3 DNA: TGTGCCAGCAGCCGAGGACGGGGGGCAGATACGCAGTATTTT. Its protein product is CASSRGRGADTQYF. The rearrangement uses TRBV7-8 and TRBJ2-3; 7 bases align to TRBD2. The V and J ends lost 5 bases and 4 bases, in that order; junction bases with no gene match: 6. CDR1 is SGHVS, CDR2 FQNEAQ, per germline. The CDR3 is 14 residues long. Full variable domain (remainder filled in from reference TRBV7-8 and TRBJ2-3): GAGVSQSPRYKVAKRGQDVALRCDPISGHVSLFWYQQALGQGPEFLTYFQNEAQLDKSGLPSDRFFAERPEGSVSTLKIQRTQQEDSAVYLCASSRGRGADTQYFGPGTRLTVL.

This clonotype appeared many times. The CDR3 DNA sequence: TGTGCCAGCAGCTTCCCTCGGGGTAGGACTAGCGACAATGAGCAGTTCTTC. Translated: CASSFPRGRTSDNEQFF. The chain couples TRBV7-2 to TRBJ2-1, with TRBD2 matching over 9 bases. Looked up from germline, CDR1 is SGHTA and CDR2 is FQGNSA. The junction had 11 bases not matched to a gene; V was cut back by 3 bases and J by 5 bases. The CDR3 contains 17 residues. Supplemented by reference TRBV7-2 and TRBJ2-1, the full variable domain reads GAGVSQSPSNKVTEKGKDVELRCDPISGHTALYWYRQSLGQGLEFLIYFQGNSAPDKSGLPSDRFSAERTGGSVSTLTIQRTQQEDSAVYLCASSFPRGRTSDNEQFFGPGTRLTVL.

Here the CDR3 DNA reads TGTGCCAGCAGCTTAAACAGGGGGCCTGATGGCTACACCTTC. It codes for CASSLNRGPDGYTF. The chain links TRBV7-2 to TRBJ1-2; 9 bases are shared with TRBD1. Trimming at V came to 2 bases and at J to 6 bases, leaving 4 bases not matched to a gene. CDR3 length equals 14 residues. From germline, CDR1 is SGHTA and CDR2 FQGNSA.

The V call is TRBV20-1, the J call TRBJ2-7; D not resolved. The length of the CDR3 is 15 residues. Per germline, CDR1 DFQATT and CDR2 SNEGSKA (reference sequence). The V gene lost 0 bases and the J gene lost 1 base, with 13 bases spanning the gap. The CDR3, as DNA: TGCAGTGCTAGAGATAACAGCCGGCTTTCCTACGAGCAGTACTTC. Its protein product is CSARDNSRLSYEQYF.

The chain combines TRBV19 with TRBJ2-5; D is possibly TRBD1 (5 bases). Germline CDR1 is LNHDA and CDR2 is SQIVND (reference sequence). Deletions cut 9 bases from V and 2 bases from J, with 10 bases between. The CDR3 has 12 amino acids. The CDR3 DNA follows: TGTGCCAGGCGGACACCTCAAGAGACCCAGTACTTC. Protein: CARRTPQETQYF.